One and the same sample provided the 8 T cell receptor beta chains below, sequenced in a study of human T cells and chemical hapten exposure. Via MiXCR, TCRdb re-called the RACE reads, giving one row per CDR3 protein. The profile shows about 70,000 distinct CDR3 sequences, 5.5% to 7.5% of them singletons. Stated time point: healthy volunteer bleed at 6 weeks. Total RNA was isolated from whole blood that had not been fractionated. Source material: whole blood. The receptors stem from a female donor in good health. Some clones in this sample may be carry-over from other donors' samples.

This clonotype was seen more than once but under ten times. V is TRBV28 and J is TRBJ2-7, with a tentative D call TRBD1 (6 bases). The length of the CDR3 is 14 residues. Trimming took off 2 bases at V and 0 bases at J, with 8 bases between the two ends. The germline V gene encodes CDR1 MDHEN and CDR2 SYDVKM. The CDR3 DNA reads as TGTGCCAGCAGTTTAATGGGGGCCTCCTACGAGCAGTACTTC. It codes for CASSLMGASYEQYF.

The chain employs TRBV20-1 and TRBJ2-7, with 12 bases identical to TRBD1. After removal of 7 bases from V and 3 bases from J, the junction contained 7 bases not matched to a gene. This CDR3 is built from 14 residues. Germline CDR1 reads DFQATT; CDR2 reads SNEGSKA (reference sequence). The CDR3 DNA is TGCAGTGTTAAGGGACAGGGGGCATTCTACGAGCAGTACTTC. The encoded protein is CSVKGQGAFYEQYF.

This chain's CDR3 is CSASSGGKTEAFF. Here the CDR3 DNA reads TGCAGTGCTAGTTCGGGGGGCAAGACTGAAGCTTTCTTT. This rearrangement joins TRBV20-1 to TRBJ1-1; D possibly corresponds to TRBD1 (6 bases). The CDR3 runs 13 residues. V lost 3 bases to trimming and J lost 5 bases, with 13 bases between them. The germline gives CDR1 DFQATT, CDR2 SNEGSKA (reference sequence).

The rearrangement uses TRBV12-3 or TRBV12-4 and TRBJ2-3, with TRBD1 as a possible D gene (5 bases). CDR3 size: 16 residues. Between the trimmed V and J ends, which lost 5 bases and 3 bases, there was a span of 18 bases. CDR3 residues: CASSPQGVFSTDTQYF. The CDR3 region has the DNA TGTGCCAGCAGTCCCCAAGGGGTATTTTCGACAGATACGCAGTATTTT.

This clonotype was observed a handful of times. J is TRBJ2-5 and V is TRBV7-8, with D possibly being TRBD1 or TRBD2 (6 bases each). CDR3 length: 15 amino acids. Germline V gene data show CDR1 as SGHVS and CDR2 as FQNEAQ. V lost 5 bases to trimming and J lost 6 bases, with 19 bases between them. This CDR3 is CASSPEGGSLQTQYF. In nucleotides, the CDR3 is TGTGCCAGCAGCCCGGAGGGGGGAAGTTTGCAGACCCAGTACTTC.

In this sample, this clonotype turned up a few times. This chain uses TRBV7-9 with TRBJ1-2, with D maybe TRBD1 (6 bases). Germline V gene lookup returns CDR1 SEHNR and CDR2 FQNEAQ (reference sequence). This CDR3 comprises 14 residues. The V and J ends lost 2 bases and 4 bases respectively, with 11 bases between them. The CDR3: CASSLYRAGYGYTF. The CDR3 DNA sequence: TGTGCCAGCAGCTTATACAGGGCTGGCTATGGCTACACCTTC.

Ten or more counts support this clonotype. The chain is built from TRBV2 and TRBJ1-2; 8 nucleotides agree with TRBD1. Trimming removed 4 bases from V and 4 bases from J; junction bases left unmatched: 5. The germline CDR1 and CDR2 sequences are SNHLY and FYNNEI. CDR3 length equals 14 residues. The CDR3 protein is CASSADRATYGYTF. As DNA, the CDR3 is TGTGCCAGCAGTGCGGACAGGGCAACCTATGGCTACACCTTC.

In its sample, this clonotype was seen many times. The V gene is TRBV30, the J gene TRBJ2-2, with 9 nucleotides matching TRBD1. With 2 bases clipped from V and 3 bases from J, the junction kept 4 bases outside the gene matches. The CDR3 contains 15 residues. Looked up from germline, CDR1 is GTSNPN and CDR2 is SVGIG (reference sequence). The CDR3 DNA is TGTGCCTGGAGTCGGACAGGGGTCGACACCGGGGAGCTGTTTTTT. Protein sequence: CAWSRTGVDTGELFF.